This is a list of T cell receptor beta chains from one sample in a study of shared clonotypes between healthy human individuals. Some clones are missing from TCRdb's copy, which holds only in-frame ones; the method was immunoSEQ multiplex PCR. The table shows 1,500,000 or so clones, with roughly 96% occurring only once. Sequencing input: naive CD4+ T cells sorted from blood. All receptors derive from a man aged 25-45 years in good health. CDR3s include the opening cysteine and the closing phenylalanine or tryptophan. The order of the fields is J gene, D gene, V gene, clone size, CDR3 protein, CDR3 DNA. The D gene is left open where the match is weak. Part of the rows lack a size; the others show once, few, many or a class for expanded clones.

TRBJ2-1 NA TRBV10-2 NA CASKGSPRVNEQFF TGCGCCAGCAAGGGCTCTCCGCGGGTCAATGAGCAGTTCTTC
TRBJ2-4 TRBD1 TRBV6-6 NA CASSYSLQGLNIQYF TGTGCCAGCAGTTACTCGCTACAGGGGTTAAACATTCAGTACTTC
TRBJ1-5 TRBD1 TRBV5-6 NA CASSLRQGSFQPQHF TGTGCCAGCAGCTTAAGACAGGGGAGTTTCCAGCCCCAGCATTTT
TRBJ1-1 NA TRBV9 NA CASSGEGRGYTEAFF TGTGCCAGCAGCGGGGAGGGGAGGGGTTACACTGAAGCTTTCTTT
TRBJ2-1 NA TRBV14 NA CASSPDYYNEQFF TGTGCCAGCAGCCCAGACTACTACAATGAGCAGTTCTTC
TRBJ2-7 TRBD2 TRBV7-9 NA CASSYSGGPISYEQYF TGTGCCAGCAGCTACAGCGGGGGTCCCATCTCCTACGAGCAGTACTTC
TRBJ1-3 NA TRBV2 NA CASSERETNTIYF TGTGCCAGCAGTGAGCGGGAGACGAACACCATATATTTT
TRBJ2-7 NA TRBV12-5 once CASGYGYEQYF TGTGCTAGTGGTTACGGCTACGAGCAGTACTTC
TRBJ2-2 NA TRBV7-3 NA CASSLIPAGRSGELFF TGTGCCAGCAGCTTAATCCCGGCAGGGCGGTCCGGGGAGCTGTTTTTT
TRBJ2-2 NA TRBV14 NA CASSQDIGAGELFF TGTGCCAGCAGCCAAGATATTGGGGCCGGGGAGCTGTTTTTT
TRBJ2-3 NA TRBV9 NA CASSYGSGLTDTQYF TGTGCCAGCAGCTACGGCTCGGGCCTTACAGATACGCAGTATTTT
TRBJ2-1 TRBD2 TRBV7-9 NA CASSSPPEGLAGGRGGQFF TGTGCCAGCAGCTCCCCACCCGAGGGACTAGCGGGAGGGAGGGGGGGGCAGTTCTTC
TRBJ2-1 NA TRBV10-3 NA CAISESTRTSVSYNEQFF TGTGCCATCAGTGAGTCGACAAGGACATCCGTCTCCTACAATGAGCAGTTCTTC
TRBJ2-2 TRBD1 TRBV11-2 NA CASSLIRGRAGELFF TGTGCCAGCAGCTTGATCAGGGGGCGCGCCGGGGAGCTGTTTTTT
TRBJ2-1 NA TRBV15 NA CATSRGQGEEFFGEQFF TGTGCCACCAGCAGAGGTCAGGGAGAAGAATTTTTCGGTGAGCAGTTCTTC
TRBJ2-7 TRBD1 TRBV18 NA CASSPQTGADEQYF TGTGCCAGCTCACCACAGACAGGGGCCGACGAGCAGTACTTC
TRBJ1-2 TRBD1 TRBV6-4 NA CASSADRAGYGYTF TGTGCCAGCAGTGCCGACAGGGCGGGCTATGGCTACACCTTC
TRBJ2-5 NA TRBV5-1 NA CASSLAEGLETQYF TGCGCCAGCAGCTTGGCGGAGGGCTTAGAGACCCAGTACTTC
TRBJ2-1 NA TRBV10-3 NA CAISESSDNEQFF TGTGCCATCAGTGAGTCGTCAGACAATGAGCAGTTCTTC
TRBJ2-3 TRBD2 TRBV5-1 NA CASSLGTSGYTDTQYF TGCGCCAGCAGCTTGGGGACTAGCGGTTACACAGATACGCAGTATTTT
TRBJ2-1 NA TRBV5-4 NA CASSTATGPGSYNEQFF TGTGCCAGCAGCACGGCGACCGGCCCCGGCTCCTACAATGAGCAGTTCTTC
TRBJ1-1 NA TRBV28 NA CATKGPEAFF TGTGCCACCAAGGGGCCTGAAGCTTTCTTT
TRBJ2-7 NA TRBV6-5 NA CASRYRGQHEQYF TGTGCCAGCAGATACCGCGGACAGCACGAGCAGTACTTC
TRBJ1-4 NA TRBV7-6 NA CASSLESVGLDGEKLFF TGTGCCAGCAGCTTAGAATCGGTTGGCCTCGACGGTGAAAAACTGTTTTTT
TRBJ2-1 TRBD2 TRBV9 NA CASSRRTSAGRTNEQFF TGTGCCAGCAGCAGGCGGACTAGCGCAGGGAGAACCAATGAGCAGTTCTTC
TRBJ2-1 TRBD2 TRBV27 NA CASSIQSGRAGVEQFF TGTGCCAGCAGTATCCAAAGCGGGAGGGCCGGGGTTGAGCAGTTCTTC
TRBJ2-1 TRBD2 TRBV5-1 NA CASSLGLARDNEQFF TGCGCCAGCAGCTTGGGACTAGCGCGCGACAATGAGCAGTTCTTC
TRBJ2-7 NA TRBV19 NA CASSINRGGRYEQYF TGTGCCAGTAGCATAAACAGGGGCGGGAGGTACGAGCAGTACTTC
TRBJ1-5 TRBD1 TRBV30 NA CAWSEGTGVQPQHF TGTGCCTGGAGTGAGGGGACAGGGGTTCAGCCCCAGCATTTT
TRBJ2-7 TRBD2 TRBV5-1 NA CASSQLAGGGEQYF TGCGCCAGCAGCCAACTAGCGGGAGGAGGGGAGCAGTACTTC
TRBJ1-2 NA TRBV5-6 NA CASSLVGQYSNYGYTF TGTGCCAGCAGCTTGGTAGGACAGTACTCTAACTATGGCTACACCTTC
TRBJ1-5 NA TRBV28 NA CASSRGNPKSNQPQHF TGTGCCAGCAGCAGGGGTAATCCAAAGAGCAATCAGCCCCAGCATTTT
TRBJ2-5 NA TRBV10-3 NA CAISESSSISPEVPLETQYF TGTGCCATCAGTGAGTCGAGCAGTATATCCCCGGAAGTCCCCTTGGAGACCCAGTACTTC
TRBJ2-2 NA TRBV7-2 NA CASRRPNTGELFF TGTGCCAGCAGGCGTCCGAACACCGGGGAGCTGTTTTTT
TRBJ2-2 NA TRBV7-2 NA CASSFRSTMELFF TGTGCCAGCAGCTTCCGGTCAACCATGGAGCTGTTTTTT
TRBJ2-7 NA TRBV28 NA CASSPGLPYEQYF TGTGCCAGCAGTCCGGGACTCCCCTACGAGCAGTACTTC
TRBJ2-1 NA TRBV11-2 once CASSLDPVFQRNNEQFF TGTGCCAGCAGCTTAGATCCAGTCTTTCAAAGAAACAATGAGCAGTTCTTC
TRBJ2-5 NA TRBV6-1 NA CASRRETQYF TGTGCCAGCAGAAGAGAGACCCAGTACTTC
TRBJ2-5 TRBD1 TRBV7-2 NA CASSLAWDRGGETQYF TGTGCCAGCAGCTTAGCTTGGGACAGGGGTGGGGAGACCCAGTACTTC
TRBJ2-1 TRBD2 TRBV7-8 NA CASSLGAGVYNEQFF TGTGCCAGCAGCTTAGGGGCGGGAGTCTACAATGAGCAGTTCTTC
TRBJ2-5 TRBD1 TRBV11-2 NA CASRQGQGRQTRQETQYF TGTGCCAGCAGACAGGGACAGGGCCGCCAAACCCGTCAAGAGACCCAGTACTTC
TRBJ2-7 NA TRBV28 NA CASSTTTYEQYF TGTGCCAGCAGCACAACGACCTACGAGCAGTACTTC
TRBJ1-2 NA TRBV19 NA CASSTRHVDDYGYTF TGTGCCAGTAGTACAAGACACGTGGACGACTATGGCTACACCTTC
TRBJ2-7 NA TRBV6-6 NA CASSQTGYEQYF TGTGCCAGCAGTCAGACTGGCTACGAGCAGTACTTC
TRBJ2-5 NA TRBV2 few CASSPQETQYF TGTGCCAGCAGTCCCCAAGAGACCCAGTACTTC
TRBJ1-4 TRBD1 TRBV15 NA CATSAQTGGYGANEKLFF TGTGCCACCAGCGCCCAGACAGGGGGTTACGGAGCTAATGAAAAACTGTTTTTT
TRBJ2-7 TRBD2 TRBV11-2 NA CASSLFGTSVTGYEQYF TGTGCCAGCAGCTTATTTGGGACTAGCGTGACTGGATACGAGCAGTACTTC
TRBJ2-1 TRBD2 TRBV2 NA CASSGGDRPTSGPYNEQFF TGTGCCAGCAGCGGGGGGGACAGACCGACTAGCGGGCCCTACAATGAGCAGTTCTTC
TRBJ2-7 NA TRBV15 NA CATSRGSYEQYF TGTGCCACCAGCAGGGGTTCCTACGAGCAGTACTTC
TRBJ2-3 NA TRBV7-8 NA CASSPAGTQYF TGTGCCAGCAGCCCCGCTGGTACGCAGTATTTT
TRBJ1-2 TRBD1 TRBV5-4 few CASSPGQALNYGYTF TGTGCCAGCAGCCCTGGACAGGCCTTGAACTATGGCTACACCTTC
TRBJ2-1 TRBD2 TRBV27 NA CASSLAGGSNEQFF TGTGCCAGCAGTTTAGCGGGAGGGTCCAATGAGCAGTTCTTC
TRBJ2-5 TRBD1 TRBV6-6 NA CASTLDRVLQETQYF TGTGCCAGCACTCTTGACAGGGTATTACAAGAGACCCAGTACTTC